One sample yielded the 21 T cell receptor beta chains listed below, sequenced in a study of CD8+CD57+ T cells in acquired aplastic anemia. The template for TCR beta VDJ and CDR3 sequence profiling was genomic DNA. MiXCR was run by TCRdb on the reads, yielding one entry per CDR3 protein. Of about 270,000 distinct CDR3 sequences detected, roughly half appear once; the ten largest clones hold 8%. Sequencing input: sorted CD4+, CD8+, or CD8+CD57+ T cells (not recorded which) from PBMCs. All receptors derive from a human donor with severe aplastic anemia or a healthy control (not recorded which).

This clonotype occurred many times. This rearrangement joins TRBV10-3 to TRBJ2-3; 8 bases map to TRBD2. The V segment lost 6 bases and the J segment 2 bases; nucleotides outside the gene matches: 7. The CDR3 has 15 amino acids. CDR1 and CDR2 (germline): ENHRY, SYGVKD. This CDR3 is CAISQRGPPTDTQYF. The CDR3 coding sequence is TGTGCCATCAGCCAGCGGGGGCCGCCCACAGATACGCAGTATTTT.

CDR3 sequence: CASSHGQAAYEQYF. The DNA for the CDR3 is TGTGCCAGCAGCCACGGACAGGCTGCCTACGAGCAGTACTTC. V and J are TRBV7-8 and TRBJ2-5; 7 positions match TRBD1. The end of the DNA fits TRBJ2-7 better, so the J call may be wrong. CDR1 is SGHVS and CDR2 is FQNEAQ in the germline V gene. CDR3 size: 14 residues.

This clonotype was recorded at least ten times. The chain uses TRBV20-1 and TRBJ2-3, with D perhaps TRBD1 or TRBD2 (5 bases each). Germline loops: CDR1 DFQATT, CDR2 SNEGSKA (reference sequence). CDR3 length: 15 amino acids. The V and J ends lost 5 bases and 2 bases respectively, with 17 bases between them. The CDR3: CSARDRRAYTDTQYF. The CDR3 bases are TGCAGTGCTCGGGACCGGCGGGCGTACACAGATACGCAGTATTTT.

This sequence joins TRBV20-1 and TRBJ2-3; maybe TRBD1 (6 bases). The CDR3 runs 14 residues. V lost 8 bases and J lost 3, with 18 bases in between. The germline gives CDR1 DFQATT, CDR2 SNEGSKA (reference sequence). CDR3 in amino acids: CSKRGSGVTDTQYF. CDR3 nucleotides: TGCAGTAAAAGGGGGAGTGGGGTGACAGATACGCAGTATTTT.

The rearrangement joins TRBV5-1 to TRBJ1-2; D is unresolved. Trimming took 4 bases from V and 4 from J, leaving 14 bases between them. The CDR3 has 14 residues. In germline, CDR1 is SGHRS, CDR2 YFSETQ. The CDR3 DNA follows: TGCGCCAGCAGCCCGGACGGGGAAGTCTATGGCTACACCTTC. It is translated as CASSPDGEVYGYTF. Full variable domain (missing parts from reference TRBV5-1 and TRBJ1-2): KAGVTQTPRYLIKTRGQQVTLSCSPISGHRSVSWYQQTPGQGLQFLFEYFSETQRNKGNFPGRFSGRQFSNSRSEMNVSTLELGDSALYLCASSPDGEVYGYTFGSGTRLTVV.

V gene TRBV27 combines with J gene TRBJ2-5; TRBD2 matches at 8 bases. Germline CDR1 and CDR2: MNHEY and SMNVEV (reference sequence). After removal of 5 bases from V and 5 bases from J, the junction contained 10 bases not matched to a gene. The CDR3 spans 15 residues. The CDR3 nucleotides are TGTGCCAGCAGTGTTCGGGGGGGGCGCCGGGAGACCCAGTACTTC. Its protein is CASSVRGGRRETQYF.

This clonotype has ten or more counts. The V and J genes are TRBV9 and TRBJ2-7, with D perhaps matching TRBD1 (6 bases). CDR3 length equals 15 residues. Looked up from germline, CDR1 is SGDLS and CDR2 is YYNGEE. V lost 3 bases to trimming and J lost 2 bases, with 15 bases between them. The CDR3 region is CASSEGPDRTYEQYF. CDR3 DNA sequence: TGTGCCAGCAGCGAGGGCCCGGACAGAACCTACGAGCAGTACTTC.

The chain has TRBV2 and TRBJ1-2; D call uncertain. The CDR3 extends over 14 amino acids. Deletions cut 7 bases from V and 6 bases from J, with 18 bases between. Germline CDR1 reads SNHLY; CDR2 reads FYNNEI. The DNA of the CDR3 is TGTGCCAGCATGAGGACTCCCGGAGGTAATGGCTACACCTTC. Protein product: CASMRTPGGNGYTF.

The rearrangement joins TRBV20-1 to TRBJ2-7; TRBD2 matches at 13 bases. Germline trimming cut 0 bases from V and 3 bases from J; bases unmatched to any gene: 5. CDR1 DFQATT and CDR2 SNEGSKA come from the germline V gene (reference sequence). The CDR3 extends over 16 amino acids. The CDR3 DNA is TGCAGTGCTAGAGAAGGACTAGCGGGGGATATCTACGAGCAGTACTTC. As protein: CSAREGLAGDIYEQYF.

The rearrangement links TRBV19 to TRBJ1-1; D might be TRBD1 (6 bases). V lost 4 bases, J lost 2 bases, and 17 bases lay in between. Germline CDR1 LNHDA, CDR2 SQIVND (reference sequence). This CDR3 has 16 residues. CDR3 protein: CASSTQRGPLNTEAFF. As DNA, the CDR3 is TGTGCCAGTAGTACTCAGCGGGGGCCACTTAACACTGAAGCTTTCTTT.

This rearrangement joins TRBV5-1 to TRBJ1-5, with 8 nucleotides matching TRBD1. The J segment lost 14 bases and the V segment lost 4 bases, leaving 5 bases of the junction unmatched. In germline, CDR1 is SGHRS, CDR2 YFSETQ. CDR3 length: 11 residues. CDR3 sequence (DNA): TGCGCCAGCAGCCCAGGGGGCGTTGAGCATTTT. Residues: CASSPGGVEHF.

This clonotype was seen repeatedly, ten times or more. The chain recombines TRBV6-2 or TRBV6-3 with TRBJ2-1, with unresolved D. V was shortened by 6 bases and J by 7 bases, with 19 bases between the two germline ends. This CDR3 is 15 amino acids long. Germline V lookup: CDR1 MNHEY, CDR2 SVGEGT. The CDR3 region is CASSSRFLLGNEQFF. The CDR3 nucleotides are TGTGCCAGCAGCTCCCGATTCCTTCTAGGAAATGAGCAGTTCTTC.

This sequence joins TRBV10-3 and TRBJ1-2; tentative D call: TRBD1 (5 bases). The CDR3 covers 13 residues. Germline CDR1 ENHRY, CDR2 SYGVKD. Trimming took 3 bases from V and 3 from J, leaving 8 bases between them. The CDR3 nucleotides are TGTGCCATCAGTGAAAGGGGTGACTATGGCTACACCTTC. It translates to CAISERGDYGYTF.

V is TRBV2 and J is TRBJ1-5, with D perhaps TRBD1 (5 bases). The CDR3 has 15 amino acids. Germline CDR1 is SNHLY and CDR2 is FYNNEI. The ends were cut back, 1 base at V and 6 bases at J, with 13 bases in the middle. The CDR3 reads CASSEVQVGGQPQHF. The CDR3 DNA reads TGTGCCAGCAGTGAAGTACAGGTCGGGGGTCAGCCCCAGCATTTT. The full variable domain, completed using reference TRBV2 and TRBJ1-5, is EPEVTQTPSHQVTQMGQEVILRCVPISNHLYFYWYRQILGQKVEFLVSFYNNEISEKSEIFDDQFSVERPDGSNFTLKIRSTKLEDSAMYFCASSEVQVGGQPQHFGDGTRLSIL.

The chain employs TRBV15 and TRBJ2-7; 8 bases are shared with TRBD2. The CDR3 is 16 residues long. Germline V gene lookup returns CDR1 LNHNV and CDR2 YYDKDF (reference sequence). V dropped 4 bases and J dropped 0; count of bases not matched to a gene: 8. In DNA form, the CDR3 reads TGTGCCACCAGCACGGGACTAGAATTTCCCTCCTACGAGCAGTACTTC. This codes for CATSTGLEFPSYEQYF.

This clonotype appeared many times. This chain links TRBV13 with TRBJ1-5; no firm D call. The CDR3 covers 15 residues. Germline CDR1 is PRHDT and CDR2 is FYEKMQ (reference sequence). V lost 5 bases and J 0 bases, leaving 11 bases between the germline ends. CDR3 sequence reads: CASSPRPPSNQPQHF. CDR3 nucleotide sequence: TGTGCCAGCAGCCCCCGGCCCCCTAGCAATCAGCCCCAGCATTTT.

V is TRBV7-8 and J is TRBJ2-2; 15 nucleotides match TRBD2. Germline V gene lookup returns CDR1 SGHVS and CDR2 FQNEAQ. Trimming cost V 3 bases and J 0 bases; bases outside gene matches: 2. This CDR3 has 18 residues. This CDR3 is CASSLGLAGGSNTGELFF. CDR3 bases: TGTGCCAGCAGCTTGGGACTAGCGGGAGGTTCGAACACCGGGGAGCTGTTTTTT. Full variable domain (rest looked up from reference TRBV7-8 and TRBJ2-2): GAGVSQSPRYKVAKRGQDVALRCDPISGHVSLFWYQQALGQGPEFLTYFQNEAQLDKSGLPSDRFFAERPEGSVSTLKIQRTQQEDSAVYLCASSLGLAGGSNTGELFFGEGSRLTVL.

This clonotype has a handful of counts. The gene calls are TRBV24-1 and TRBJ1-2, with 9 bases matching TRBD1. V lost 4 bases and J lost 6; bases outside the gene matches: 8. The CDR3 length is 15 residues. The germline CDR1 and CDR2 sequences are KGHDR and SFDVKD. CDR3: CATSDPGQGTNGYTF. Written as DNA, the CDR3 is TGTGCCACCAGTGACCCGGGACAGGGAACAAATGGCTACACCTTC.

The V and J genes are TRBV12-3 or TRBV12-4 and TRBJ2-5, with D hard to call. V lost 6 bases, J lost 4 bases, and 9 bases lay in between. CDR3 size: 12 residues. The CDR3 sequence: CASSPLGETQYF. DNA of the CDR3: TGTGCCAGCAGCCCTCTCGGAGAGACCCAGTACTTC.

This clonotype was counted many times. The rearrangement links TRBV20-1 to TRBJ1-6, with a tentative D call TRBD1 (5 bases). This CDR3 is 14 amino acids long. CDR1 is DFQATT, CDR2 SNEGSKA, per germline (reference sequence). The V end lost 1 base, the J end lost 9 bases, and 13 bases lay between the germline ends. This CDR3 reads CSARGGALSSPLHF. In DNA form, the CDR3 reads TGCAGTGCTAGAGGGGGCGCATTATCTTCACCCCTCCACTTT.

The CDR3 sequence: CASSGRGINQPQHF. Written as DNA, the CDR3 is TGTGCCAGCAGTGGTCGGGGGATCAATCAGCCCCAGCATTTT. V gene TRBV2 combines with J gene TRBJ1-5, with D perhaps TRBD1 (5 bases). The CDR3 is 14 amino acids. V was shortened by 4 bases and J by 3 bases, with 10 bases between the two germline ends. The germline V gene has CDR1 SNHLY and CDR2 FYNNEI. The entire variable domain, with the rest obtained from reference TRBV2 and TRBJ1-5, is as follows: EPEVTQTPSHQVTQMGQEVILRCVPISNHLYFYWYRQILGQKVEFLVSFYNNEISEKSEIFDDQFSVERPDGSNFTLKIRSTKLEDSAMYFCASSGRGINQPQHFGDGTRLSIL.